The subject of this entry is one TCR beta chain. Its specificity is unknown. CD8+ and CD4+ blood T cells underwent TCR beta sequencing. In contrast to the negatively isolated CD8+ and CD4+ T cells, TEMRA cells were FACS-enriched. This entry belongs to a study of CD8 T cells in Susac syndrome. RNA amounts of about 0.5 to 1 ug underwent reverse transcription with random hexamers. The immunoSEQ assay covered 54 Vbeta and 13 Jbeta segments for CDR3. TCRdb recomputed calls from the immunoSEQ multiplex PCR reads with MiXCR, one row per CDR3 protein. In the table there are 150,000 to 200,000 distinct CDR3 sequences, approximately 94% of which are singletons. V shed 10 bases and J 6 bases; nucleotides not matched to a gene: 13. The CDR3 loop spans 15 amino acids. Germline V gene sequence: CDR1 LNHDA, CDR2 SQIVND (reference sequence). Overall study results and limits: The study's TCR sequencing and HLA analysis covered a relatively small number of individuals, and the study acknowledged this.

The TCR originated in a human donor with multiple sclerosis. V is TRBV19 and J is TRBJ2-2; 8 bases agree with TRBD2. Sequencing was carried out using CD4+ T cells from PBMCs. CDR3 in amino acids: CATLRAGAGAGELFF. CDR3 DNA: TGTGCCACCCTGAGGGCGGGAGCGGGAGCCGGGGAGCTGTTTTTT.